This is a list of T cell receptor beta chains from one sample in a study of early T cells in non-severe SARS-CoV-2 infection. A single record per CDR3 protein comes from TCRdb applying MiXCR to the 5' RACE reads. The data hold around 53,000 distinct CDR3 sequences, with over 7.5% observed a single time. The sequencing sample was made of whole blood. The source is an adult who was a healthcare worker with PCR-confirmed SARS-CoV-2 infection or an uninfected control (not recorded which). Both conserved end residues are part of each CDR3. A D gene is named only where the DNA matches it firmly. Clone size, where shown, is once, few, many, or a class for clones that have expanded.

d_gene: TRBD2; abundance: NA; j_gene: TRBJ2-3; v_gene: TRBV15; CDR3nt: TGTGCCACCAGCAGAGATAGTGTACTAGCGGGTATCACAGATACGCAGTATTTT; CDR3aa: CATSRDSVLAGITDTQYF
d_gene: NA; abundance: many; j_gene: TRBJ1-1; v_gene: TRBV27; CDR3nt: TGTGCCAGCAGTCTTCTCTTGAACACTGAAGCTTTCTTT; CDR3aa: CASSLLLNTEAFF
d_gene: NA; abundance: many; j_gene: TRBJ2-3; v_gene: TRBV6-5; CDR3nt: TGTGCCAGCGGCCGACAGAGCACAGATACGCAGTATTTT; CDR3aa: CASGRQSTDTQYF
d_gene: TRBD1; abundance: once; j_gene: TRBJ2-1; v_gene: TRBV29-1; CDR3nt: TGCAGCGTCGAGGGGACAGCGAAATACAATGAGCAGTTCTTC; CDR3aa: CSVEGTAKYNEQFF
d_gene: NA; abundance: NA; j_gene: TRBJ1-1; v_gene: TRBV3-1; CDR3nt: TGTGCCAGCAGCCAAGGGAGGACGAACACTGAAGCTTTCTTT; CDR3aa: CASSQGRTNTEAFF
d_gene: NA; abundance: NA; j_gene: TRBJ2-3; v_gene: TRBV19; CDR3nt: TGTGCCAGTAGTGCGGGAAACACGCAGTATTTT; CDR3aa: CASSAGNTQYF
d_gene: TRBD2; abundance: many; j_gene: TRBJ2-1; v_gene: TRBV20-1; CDR3nt: TGCAGTGCCCCGGATTCCGGGACTAGCGCTGACAATGAGCAGTTCTTC; CDR3aa: CSAPDSGTSADNEQFF
d_gene: NA; abundance: few; j_gene: TRBJ2-2; v_gene: TRBV11-2; CDR3nt: TGTGCCAGCAGCTTGCCCGGGGAGCTGTTTTTT; CDR3aa: CASSLPGELFF
d_gene: TRBD2; abundance: NA; j_gene: TRBJ2-1; v_gene: TRBV6-5; CDR3nt: TGTGCCAGCAGAGTTGGACTAGCGGGAAAGGAGCAGTTCTTC; CDR3aa: CASRVGLAGKEQFF
d_gene: NA; abundance: NA; j_gene: TRBJ2-3; v_gene: TRBV29-1; CDR3nt: TGCAGCGTTGAGCCCCCCGAGGCATTCACAGATACGCAGTATTTT; CDR3aa: CSVEPPEAFTDTQYF
d_gene: NA; abundance: many; j_gene: TRBJ1-5; v_gene: TRBV7-9; CDR3nt: TGTGCCAGCAGCGGGGGGAGGACATCCCCCAATCAGCCCCAGCATTTT; CDR3aa: CASSGGRTSPNQPQHF
d_gene: NA; abundance: many; j_gene: TRBJ2-4; v_gene: TRBV20-1; CDR3nt: TGCAGTGCTCTTACAGGGCGATTAGCCAAAAACATTCAGTACTTC; CDR3aa: CSALTGRLAKNIQYF
d_gene: TRBD1; abundance: NA; j_gene: TRBJ2-3; v_gene: TRBV9; CDR3nt: TGTGCCAGCAGCGCCTCCGGGACAGGCCTTAGCACAGATACGCAGTATTTT; CDR3aa: CASSASGTGLSTDTQYF
d_gene: NA; abundance: NA; j_gene: TRBJ2-2; v_gene: TRBV9; CDR3nt: TGTGCCAGCAGCGTAGAGAGCGGAGGCTACACCGGGGAGCTGTTTTTT; CDR3aa: CASSVESGGYTGELFF
d_gene: TRBD1; abundance: many; j_gene: TRBJ2-3; v_gene: TRBV28; CDR3nt: TGTGCCAGCAGTTACCGGCGGACAGGGAAGCTCACAGATACGCAGTATTTT; CDR3aa: CASSYRRTGKLTDTQYF
d_gene: TRBD2; abundance: many; j_gene: TRBJ2-7; v_gene: TRBV12-5; CDR3nt: TGTGCTAGTGGTTTGGCGGGGACTAGCGGCTCCTACGAGCAGTACTTC; CDR3aa: CASGLAGTSGSYEQYF
d_gene: NA; abundance: NA; j_gene: TRBJ2-3; v_gene: TRBV15; CDR3nt: TGTGCCACCAGCAGAGAGTTGACTGGTAGCACAGATACGCAGTATTTT; CDR3aa: CATSRELTGSTDTQYF
d_gene: TRBD2; abundance: few; j_gene: TRBJ2-3; v_gene: TRBV20-1; CDR3nt: TGCAGTTTCAACGGACTAGTAACAGATACGCAGTATTTT; CDR3aa: CSFNGLVTDTQYF
d_gene: TRBD1; abundance: NA; j_gene: TRBJ1-4; v_gene: TRBV19; CDR3nt: TGTGCCAGTAGTCTCCTCCGACAGGGGGATGAAAAACTGTTTTTT; CDR3aa: CASSLLRQGDEKLFF
d_gene: NA; abundance: many; j_gene: TRBJ2-2; v_gene: TRBV10-2; CDR3nt: TGCGCCAGCAATATACAGGACACCGGGGAGCTGTTTTTT; CDR3aa: CASNIQDTGELFF
d_gene: TRBD2; abundance: few; j_gene: TRBJ2-3; v_gene: TRBV15; CDR3nt: TGTGCCACCAGCAGACTAGCGGGAGTAGATACGCAGTATTTT; CDR3aa: CATSRLAGVDTQYF
d_gene: NA; abundance: many; j_gene: TRBJ2-7; v_gene: TRBV3-1; CDR3nt: TGTGCCAGCAGCCAAGCGCAAGACAGGAGGGCTAACTACGAGCAGTACTTC; CDR3aa: CASSQAQDRRANYEQYF
d_gene: TRBD2; abundance: NA; j_gene: TRBJ2-1; v_gene: TRBV7-9; CDR3nt: TGTGCCAGCAGCCCCAGGGAGTGGGAGGGCCCAAATGAGCAGTTCTTC; CDR3aa: CASSPREWEGPNEQFF
d_gene: TRBD1; abundance: NA; j_gene: TRBJ2-7; v_gene: TRBV20-1; CDR3nt: TGCAGTGCTAGAGACTTGACAGGGGGTGATACCTACGAGCAGTACTTC; CDR3aa: CSARDLTGGDTYEQYF
d_gene: NA; abundance: many; j_gene: TRBJ2-7; v_gene: TRBV27; CDR3nt: TGTGCCAGCAGTTTAGGGTACAGGGCTTCCGAGCAGTACTTC; CDR3aa: CASSLGYRASEQYF
d_gene: NA; abundance: few; j_gene: TRBJ1-1; v_gene: TRBV20-1; CDR3nt: TGCAGTGCTGTGGATACCTTAGCCGCTTTCTTT; CDR3aa: CSAVDTLAAFF
d_gene: NA; abundance: many; j_gene: TRBJ2-3; v_gene: TRBV20-1; CDR3nt: TGCAGTGCTAGAGGGGGCGGACGGAGCACAGATACGCAGTATTTT; CDR3aa: CSARGGGRSTDTQYF
d_gene: NA; abundance: few; j_gene: TRBJ1-2; v_gene: TRBV28; CDR3nt: TGTGCCAGCAGTTTCCCCACAGGGTTGTGGGGCTACACCTTC; CDR3aa: CASSFPTGLWGYTF
d_gene: NA; abundance: NA; j_gene: TRBJ2-3; v_gene: TRBV7-8; CDR3nt: TGTGCCAGCAGCCTGGACCGTAGGGCTACGCAGTATTTT; CDR3aa: CASSLDRRATQYF
d_gene: NA; abundance: few; j_gene: TRBJ2-7; v_gene: TRBV29-1; CDR3nt: TGCAGCGTTGAAGGGGGTCTCTATCCCTACTACGAGCAGTACTTC; CDR3aa: CSVEGGLYPYYEQYF
d_gene: NA; abundance: few; j_gene: TRBJ2-3; v_gene: TRBV5-1; CDR3nt: TGCGCCAGCAGCGCCTCTGGAGAGCATAGCACAGATACGCAGTATTTT; CDR3aa: CASSASGEHSTDTQYF
d_gene: NA; abundance: many; j_gene: TRBJ1-4; v_gene: TRBV28; CDR3nt: TGTGCCAGCCACAGGGCCTTTAATGAAAAACTGTTTTTT; CDR3aa: CASHRAFNEKLFF
d_gene: NA; abundance: many; j_gene: TRBJ1-4; v_gene: TRBV2; CDR3nt: TGTGCCAGCAAACAGATTGCAACTAATGAAAAACTGTTTTTT; CDR3aa: CASKQIATNEKLFF
d_gene: TRBD1; abundance: NA; j_gene: TRBJ1-2; v_gene: TRBV2; CDR3nt: TGTGCCAGCAGAAGAGACAGGGAAAACTATGGCTACACCTTC; CDR3aa: CASRRDRENYGYTF
d_gene: TRBD2; abundance: few; j_gene: TRBJ2-3; v_gene: TRBV5-1; CDR3nt: TGCGCCAGCAGCTTGGAACTAGCGGGGCGGGATACGCAGTATTTT; CDR3aa: CASSLELAGRDTQYF
d_gene: NA; abundance: NA; j_gene: TRBJ1-6; v_gene: TRBV18; CDR3nt: TGTGCCAGCTCACTAACCCGGGAGATTAATTCACCCCTCCACTTT; CDR3aa: CASSLTREINSPLHF
d_gene: TRBD2; abundance: NA; j_gene: TRBJ2-1; v_gene: TRBV2; CDR3nt: TGTGCCAGCAGTGAAGCGCGGGGGGTAGCGGGATGGAACAATGAGCAGTTCTTC; CDR3aa: CASSEARGVAGWNNEQFF
d_gene: TRBD1; abundance: NA; j_gene: TRBJ1-1; v_gene: TRBV25-1; CDR3nt: TGTGCCAGCAGCCCGAACTGGGGGCAGGGGGCGCGGGTGAACACTGAAGCTTTCTTT; CDR3aa: CASSPNWGQGARVNTEAFF
d_gene: TRBD2; abundance: many; j_gene: TRBJ2-3; v_gene: TRBV13; CDR3nt: TGTGCCAGCAGCTCCCGGGGTAGCGGGAGGGTCGATGATACGCAGTATTTT; CDR3aa: CASSSRGSGRVDDTQYF
d_gene: TRBD2; abundance: many; j_gene: TRBJ2-7; v_gene: TRBV2; CDR3nt: TGTGCCAGCAGTGATCAGCTAGCGGGGTTACGATACGAGCAGTACTTC; CDR3aa: CASSDQLAGLRYEQYF
d_gene: NA; abundance: NA; j_gene: TRBJ2-3; v_gene: TRBV6-2/TRBV6-3; CDR3nt: TGTGCCAGCACCCTAAGGCTAGCAGGAGATACGCAGTATTTT; CDR3aa: CASTLRLAGDTQYF
d_gene: NA; abundance: NA; j_gene: TRBJ2-7; v_gene: TRBV21-1; CDR3nt: TGTGCCAGCGGGACTGGCTCCTACGAGCAGTACTTC; CDR3aa: CASGTGSYEQYF
d_gene: NA; abundance: NA; j_gene: TRBJ1-2; v_gene: TRBV24-1; CDR3nt: TGTGCCACCAGTGATTTGACAGGGAATGGCTACACCTTC; CDR3aa: CATSDLTGNGYTF
d_gene: NA; abundance: NA; j_gene: TRBJ2-7; v_gene: TRBV24-1; CDR3nt: TGTGCCACCAGTGATTTTAGCCAGGGGGGAACCTACGAGCAGTACTTC; CDR3aa: CATSDFSQGGTYEQYF